This TCR beta chain was recovered during a study of cytomegalovirus exposure and HLA in healthy donors. Regarding this clone: Its target is unknown.

The donors were part of the approximately 120-subject validation cohort, which stood apart from the 666-subject first cohort. Regarding the study as a whole: The authors enumerated 150 to 200 TCR beta chains as linked to cytomegalovirus. Clusters of TCRs from the first cohort tended to co-occur in the 120 validation repertoires (as a later analysis found).

The method was immunoSEQ multiplex PCR; TCRdb's version includes in-frame clones alone and lacks a portion of them. The repertoire holds tens of thousands of clones, with under 95% as singletons. The sequence was obtained from a woman between 25 and 40 years old in good health and CMV-seronegative. Sequences were obtained from PBMCs.

The CDR3 sequence: CASSSYTGGINEKLFF. The CDR3 DNA is TGTGCCAGCTCATCATACACAGGGGGCATTAATGAAAAACTGTTTTTT. The chain carries TRBV18 and TRBJ1-4; 9 bases fit TRBD1. Trimming removed 5 bases from V and 4 bases from J; junction bases left unmatched: 8. Germline values: CDR1 KGHSH, CDR2 LQKENI. This CDR3 is built from 16 residues.